A selection of T cell receptor beta chains follows, all from one sample in a study of human T cells and chemical hapten exposure. Via MiXCR, TCRdb re-called the 5' RACE reads, giving one row per CDR3 protein. This table has about 80,000 distinct CDR3 sequences, roughly 7.7% appearing once. These receptors originate from a male donor in good health. The conserved cysteine and the conserved F or W are not part of the CDR3 here.

TRBV18	12	TRBJ2-1	ASSYRVIDNEQF
TRBV18	12	TRBJ2-7	ASSPGTGEYEQY
TRBV7-6	14	TRBJ2-3	ASSSRTGLRTDTQY
TRBV28	13	TRBJ2-7	ASSPPSWSSYEQY
TRBV5-1	14	TRBJ1-2	ASSLGPQGAGYGYT
TRBV12-3/TRBV12-4	14	TRBJ2-7	ASSLLGQAPEYEQY
TRBV6-1	10	TRBJ2-3	AIRALGDTQY
TRBV20-1	12	TRBJ2-3	SARYRGGTDTQY
TRBV6-5	15	TRBJ2-6	ASSTRQGATGANVLT
TRBV12-3/TRBV12-4	11	TRBJ1-1	ASSFLRGTEAF
TRBV24-1	12	TRBJ1-2	ATSDTTTNYGYT
TRBV12-5	15	TRBJ2-5	ASGLVPSGRIQETQY
TRBV20-1	14	TRBJ2-7	SAPPTGLSSSYEQY
TRBV20-1	9	TRBJ2-3	SLKSSDTQY
TRBV5-1	11	TRBJ2-1	ASSLGQGIEQF
TRBV18	12	TRBJ2-7	ASSRQDGAYEQY
TRBV3-1	13	TRBJ2-3	ASSQEAGDGDTQY
TRBV6-1	11	TRBJ2-7	ASRIHSSYEQY
TRBV6-1	12	TRBJ1-6	ASSELGDAAPLH
TRBV6-5	12	TRBJ1-2	ASSPTNLYYGYT
TRBV12-3/TRBV12-4	14	TRBJ1-1	ASSPGTGRQNTEAF
TRBV29-1	15	TRBJ2-3	SVPSGLAGAGTDTQY
TRBV20-1	16	TRBJ2-3	SARALAGSNISTDTQY
TRBV5-1	12	TRBJ1-1	ASSLQGLSTEAF
TRBV7-2	15	TRBJ1-1	ASSWGMVTLMNTEAF
TRBV18	12	TRBJ2-5	ASSPQGQQETQY
TRBV6-2/TRBV6-3	18	TRBJ2-6	ASSHDLRTFLGTGANVLT
TRBV13	15	TRBJ2-7	ASSLGPGGQVAYEQY
TRBV27	15	TRBJ2-7	ASTDGTILPSSYEQY
TRBV7-2	13	TRBJ2-5	ASSLVGAGAETQY
TRBV4-1	15	TRBJ2-7	ASSQGPLGQGPSEQY
TRBV6-6	12	TRBJ1-1	ASARGGLNTEAF
TRBV20-1	13	TRBJ2-7	SARESPSGTYEQY
TRBV5-1	13	TRBJ2-3	ASSLEGQHTDTQY
TRBV13	15	TRBJ1-1	ASSLGDGRLLNTEAF
TRBV10-3	12	TRBJ2-3	AISVPEDTDTQY
TRBV6-5	15	TRBJ2-2	ASSYDPGTPSTGELF